The 2 T cell receptor beta chains below all came from one sample that was sequenced in a study of cytotoxic CD8 clonotypes in ibrutinib-treated CLL (dated by TCRdb to about 2021). The receptor library was made with the immunoSEQ multiplex PCR assay. The clones in this table, taken by TCRdb from immuneACCESS, are in-frame only. Not every clone is retained; where verified, under half of the shortfall comes from an unresolved V gene, and the cause of the rest is unknown. The sample has 300,000 to 350,000 clones on record, roughly 79% of them singletons. The top ten hold 5.5% to 8% of the sample. This specimen consisted of PBMCs, obtained before ibrutinib treatment. The source of these receptors is a human donor with chronic lymphocytic leukemia.

The genes are TRBV28 and TRBJ1-2; 8 positions agree with TRBD1. Germline V lookup: CDR1 MDHEN, CDR2 SYDVKM. Trimming took 2 bases from V and 8 from J; bases not matched to a gene: 7. This CDR3 is 14 amino acids long. For the CDR3, the DNA is TGTGCCAGCAGTTTAATCGACAGGGGAGGGGGCTACACCTTC. Its translation is CASSLIDRGGGYTF.

The chain has TRBV10-2 and TRBJ1-2; 7 bases line up with TRBD1. CDR1 is WSHSY, CDR2 SAAADI, per germline. This CDR3 spans 14 amino acids. V lost 0 bases and J lost 8; bases outside the gene matches: 6. CDR3 protein: CASSESGAGGGYTF. Written as DNA, the CDR3 is TGCGCCAGCAGTGAGTCGGGGGCAGGGGGAGGCTACACCTTC.